The present entry profiles one TCR beta chain with its context. The germline CDR1 and CDR2 sequences are MDHEN and SYDVKM. Germline trimming cut 5 bases from V and 5 bases from J; bases unmatched to any gene: 9. There are 15 residues in the CDR3. Produced via immunoSEQ multiplex PCR; TCRdb's table is partial and in-frame only. Of some 460,000 clones in the sample, around 89% were seen once. These data originate in a study of blood T cell repertoires in COVID-19. Looking at the study overall: Acute and convalescent COVID-19 specimens originated in the United States, Italy and Spain. T cells, B-cell-depleted T cells, or PBMCs supplied cDNA or gDNA.

Material: peripheral blood. This receptor was obtained from a woman aged 25-40 years with acute or convalescent COVID-19. The V gene is TRBV28, the J gene TRBJ2-5; 9 bases are a match to TRBD1. In DNA, the CDR3 is TGTGCCAGCAGTAAAAACAGGGGGCTGGGGGAGACCCAGTACTTC. Its translation is CASSKNRGLGETQYF.